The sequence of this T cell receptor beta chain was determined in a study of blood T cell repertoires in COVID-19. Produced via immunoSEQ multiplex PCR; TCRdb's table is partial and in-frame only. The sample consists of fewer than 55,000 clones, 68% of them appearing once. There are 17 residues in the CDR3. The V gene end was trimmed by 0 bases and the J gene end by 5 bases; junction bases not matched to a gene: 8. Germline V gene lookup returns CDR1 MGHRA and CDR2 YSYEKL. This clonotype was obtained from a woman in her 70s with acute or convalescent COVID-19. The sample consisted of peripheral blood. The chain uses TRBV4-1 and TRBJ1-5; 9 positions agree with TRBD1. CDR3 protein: CASSQEGTGTNYQPQHF. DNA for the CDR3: TGCGCCAGCAGCCAAGAAGGGACAGGGACAAACTATCAGCCCCAGCATTTT.